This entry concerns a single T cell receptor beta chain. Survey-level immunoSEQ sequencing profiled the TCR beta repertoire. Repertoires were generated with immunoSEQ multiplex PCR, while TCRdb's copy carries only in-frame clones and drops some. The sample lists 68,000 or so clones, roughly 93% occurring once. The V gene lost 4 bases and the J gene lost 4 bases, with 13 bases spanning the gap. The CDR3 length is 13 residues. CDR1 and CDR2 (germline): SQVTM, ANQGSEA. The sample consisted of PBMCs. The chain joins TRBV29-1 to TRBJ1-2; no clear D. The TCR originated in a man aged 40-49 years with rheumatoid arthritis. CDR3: CSVGAVFSYGYTF. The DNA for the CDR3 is TGCAGCGTTGGGGCAGTTTTTAGCTATGGCTACACCTTC.